This T cell receptor beta chain was documented in a study of CD8 T cells in ankylosing spondylitis. Study-wide results and caveats: What seemed typical of ankylosing spondylitis blood was a TCR beta motif built from about eight highly homologous variants.

This clonotype was seen only a few times. Its antigen is undetermined. TCRdb analysed the 5' RACE reads with MiXCR anew, one entry per CDR3 protein. The data show some 840,000 distinct CDR3 sequences, 12% seen once. Trimming cost V 5 bases and J 4 bases, with 14 bases left between them. This CDR3 spans 13 amino acids. Germline CDR1 reads DFQATT; CDR2 reads SNEGSKA (reference sequence). The clonotype was recovered from a male donor with ankylosing spondylitis. Sequenced material: blood, either unsorted or a sorted T cell fraction (not recorded which). V usage is TRBV20-1 and J usage is TRBJ2-5; no definite D call. The CDR3, as DNA: TGCAGTGCTGGTCAGACTCTGGGAGAGACCCAGTACTTC. Translation gives CSAGQTLGETQYF.